The rows below give T cell receptor beta chains drawn from one sample of a study of blood T cell repertoires in COVID-19. Assay: immunoSEQ multiplex PCR; the TCRdb copy retains only in-frame clones and omits some. The data show about 290,000 clones, just under 85% seen once. The sample was peripheral blood. The source of these receptors is a woman between 45 and 60 years old with active or convalescent COVID-19. Both conserved end residues are part of each CDR3. D genes are given only for firm matches. Clone sizes are given selectively: once, few, many, or a class where the clone is expanded.

j_gene | abundance | d_gene | v_gene | CDR3nt | CDR3aa
TRBJ1-2 | - | TRBD1 | TRBV6-5 | TGTGCCAGCAGTTACCCCGGACAGGGTAGCTATGGCTACACCTTC | CASSYPGQGSYGYTF
TRBJ2-7 | - | - | TRBV5-5 | TGTGCCAGCAGCTCAGGGGGGTACTCCTACGAGCAGTACTTC | CASSSGGYSYEQYF
TRBJ1-4 | - | TRBD1 | TRBV19 | TGTGCCAGTGCACAGGGGGGAGTGGGAAAACTGTTTTTT | CASAQGGVGKLFF
TRBJ2-5 | - | - | TRBV4-1 | TGCGCCAGCAGCCAAGATAGCCCCACTCTCCAAGAGACCCAGTACTTC | CASSQDSPTLQETQYF
TRBJ1-4 | - | - | TRBV5-1 | TGCGCCAGCAGCTTGACGCGACAAAATGAAAAACTGTTTTTT | CASSLTRQNEKLFF
TRBJ1-1 | - | - | TRBV7-2 | TGTGCCAGCCGTGGGATCGGGAGGATGACTGAAGCTTTCTTT | CASRGIGRMTEAFF
TRBJ2-3 | - | - | TRBV7-8 | TGTGCCAGCAGCTTAGCAGGCGACAAAATCGCGTATTTT | CASSLAGDKIAYF
TRBJ1-2 | - | TRBD1 | TRBV12-3/TRBV12-4 | TGTGCCAGCAGGATGAGGACAGGGGATACCACCTTC | CASRMRTGDTTF
TRBJ2-3 | - | - | TRBV6-1 | TGTGCCAGCAGTGAAGGTCAGGGCAGCACAGATACGCAGTATTTT | CASSEGQGSTDTQYF
TRBJ1-1 | - | - | TRBV10-3 | TGTGCCATCAGCTTGGACAGCCAGAACACTGAAGCTTTCTTT | CAISLDSQNTEAFF
TRBJ2-7 | - | TRBD2 | TRBV14 | TGTGCCAGCAGCCTTGGACTAGCGGTTTCCTACGAGCAGTACTTC | CASSLGLAVSYEQYF
TRBJ2-3 | - | - | TRBV4-1 | TGCGCCAGCAGCCAAGAATGGACCGGGTGGAGGAATACGCAGTATTTT | CASSQEWTGWRNTQYF
TRBJ2-7 | - | TRBD2 | TRBV5-6 | TGTGCCAGCAGCAGGGACTACTACGAGCAGTACTTC | CASSRDYYEQYF
TRBJ1-2 | - | - | TRBV12-5 | TGTGCTAGTGGTTTCTTTCAGGGGTTGTCGGCTGACGGCACCTTC | CASGFFQGLSADGTF
TRBJ2-1 | - | - | TRBV19 | TGTGCCAGTAGTCGAGCGGGCTCGAGCTCCTACAATGAGCAGTTCTTC | CASSRAGSSSYNEQFF
TRBJ2-2 | - | TRBD2 | TRBV9 | TGTGCCAGCACCTCACCCGGACTAGCGGGAGCCGGGGAGCTGTTTTTT | CASTSPGLAGAGELFF
TRBJ2-1 | few | - | TRBV9 | TGTGCCAGCAGCCTTTCGGACTGGCTCGGGGATGAGCAGTTCTTC | CASSLSDWLGDEQFF
TRBJ2-2 | - | - | TRBV5-1 | TGCGCCAGCCGGCCTGAGGCGCTGGGCGGGGAGCTGTTTTTT | CASRPEALGGELFF
TRBJ2-7 | - | TRBD2 | TRBV28 | TGTGCCAGCAGTTTCCTCGGCAGCGGGAGCTCCTACGAGCAGTACTTC | CASSFLGSGSSYEQYF
TRBJ1-2 | few | TRBD1 | TRBV19 | TGTGCCAGTTCCCCGGGACAGAGCTTGTTTTATGGCTACACCTTC | CASSPGQSLFYGYTF
TRBJ2-1 | - | TRBD2 | TRBV28 | TGTGCCAGCAGTTTTAGCGGGGGCGATGAGCAGTTCTTC | CASSFSGGDEQFF
TRBJ2-1 | - | - | TRBV30 | TGTGCCTGGAGTCGTGACTTCTCCTACAATGAGCAGTTCTTC | CAWSRDFSYNEQFF
TRBJ2-7 | - | TRBD2 | TRBV4-2 | TGTGCCAGCAGCCAATCGCTAGCGGGAGTCGGCGAGCAGTACTTC | CASSQSLAGVGEQYF
TRBJ2-1 | - | TRBD2 | TRBV30 | TGTGCCTGGAGTGTCGGACTAGCCGGGGATGCGTTCTTC | CAWSVGLAGDAFF
TRBJ2-7 | - | TRBD1 | TRBV11-2 | TGTGCCAGCAGCCCGATCAACCGGGACAGGAGCTCCTACGAGCAGTACTTC | CASSPINRDRSSYEQYF
TRBJ1-4 | - | TRBD1 | TRBV25-1 | TGTGCCAGCAGTGAATATCAGGGGACAGGGGCGCGGAAGGAAAAACTGTTTTTT | CASSEYQGTGARKEKLFF
TRBJ1-1 | - | - | TRBV5-8 | TGTGCCAGCAGCTTGGGATCTCCCGGGATGAACACTGAAGCTTTCTTT | CASSLGSPGMNTEAFF
TRBJ2-7 | - | TRBD2 | TRBV9 | TGTGCCAGCAGCGTAGGATCTAGCGGGCTTCACGAGCAGTACTTC | CASSVGSSGLHEQYF
TRBJ1-3 | - | - | TRBV10-3 | TGTGCCTCCCTCGAGGCGAGCTCTGGAAACACCATATATTTT | CASLEASSGNTIYF
TRBJ1-3 | - | TRBD1 | TRBV7-8 | TGTGCCAGCAGCTTAGTCCCGGGACAGGGGTTCTGGAACACCATATATTTT | CASSLVPGQGFWNTIYF
TRBJ2-2 | once | TRBD1 | TRBV5-1 | TGCGCCAGCGACCGAGGAGCAGGGGGCGCGGACGGGGAGCTGTTTTTT | CASDRGAGGADGELFF
TRBJ2-5 | - | TRBD2 | TRBV5-1 | TGCGCCAGCAGCTTGATGCCTAGCGGACAACAAGAGACCCAGTACTTC | CASSLMPSGQQETQYF
TRBJ2-3 | - | - | TRBV3-1/TRBV3-2 | TGTGCCAGCAGCCAGGACCACGCGGGTGCAAGGCCGCAGTATTTT | CASSQDHAGARPQYF
TRBJ1-3 | few | TRBD1 | TRBV28 | TGTGCCAGCAGTTTTAGTCCGGCCCTCACAGGGGCCGGAAACACCATATATTTT | CASSFSPALTGAGNTIYF
TRBJ1-6 | - | TRBD1 | TRBV10-3 | TGTGCCATCAGGGATGGACAGGGAAATTCACCCCTCCACTTT | CAIRDGQGNSPLHF
TRBJ1-2 | - | TRBD1 | TRBV28 | TGTGCCAGCAGTTTATCGGGACAGGCCGGCTACACCTTC | CASSLSGQAGYTF
TRBJ1-4 | - | - | TRBV10-3 | TGTGCCATCAGTGAGGATGACAGAACATCGCAAAAACTGTTTTTT | CAISEDDRTSQKLFF
TRBJ2-3 | - | - | TRBV24-1 | TGTGCCACCAGTGGCGACGGCCTCACGGGGGATACGCAGTATTTT | CATSGDGLTGDTQYF
TRBJ2-7 | - | - | TRBV7-2 | TGTGCCAGCAGCTTAGCAAGAGGAAGCGGCTACGAGCAGTACTTC | CASSLARGSGYEQYF
TRBJ1-2 | - | - | TRBV11-2 | TGTGCCAGCAGCTTTTTGGGGCAGAACTATGGCTACACCTTC | CASSFLGQNYGYTF
TRBJ1-2 | - | - | TRBV5-1 | TGCGCCAGCAGCTTGGAGGCCCAGGGCTATGGCTACACCTTC | CASSLEAQGYGYTF
TRBJ2-2 | once | TRBD2 | TRBV9 | TGTGCCAGCAGCCTACCGACTAGCGGAGGCACCGGGGAGCTGTTTTTT | CASSLPTSGGTGELFF
TRBJ1-6 | few | - | TRBV27 | TGTGCCAGCCCGGGACTTCCCGGGCCCTATAATTCACCCCTCCACTTT | CASPGLPGPYNSPLHF
TRBJ2-3 | - | TRBD2 | TRBV9 | TGTGCCAGCAGCGTAGAAGCGGGAGGAACAGATACGCAGTATTTT | CASSVEAGGTDTQYF
TRBJ1-3 | - | TRBD1 | TRBV30 | TGTGCCTGGGCCGACAGGGGCTCTGGAAACACCATATATTTT | CAWADRGSGNTIYF
TRBJ2-5 | - | TRBD2 | TRBV5-5 | TGTGCCAGCAGTTTGACTAGCGTGGAGACCCAGTACTTC | CASSLTSVETQYF
TRBJ2-1 | - | TRBD2 | TRBV19 | TGTGCCAGTAGTATAGGAGCGGGGGAGTACAATGAGCAGTTCTTC | CASSIGAGEYNEQFF
TRBJ1-2 | - | - | TRBV28 | TGTGCCAGCAGTTTCCAGGCTGGCGTCTATGGCTACACCTTC | CASSFQAGVYGYTF
TRBJ1-1 | - | TRBD1 | TRBV3-1/TRBV3-2 | TGTGCCAGCAGCCAAAGGGACAGGGACACTGAAGCTTTCTTT | CASSQRDRDTEAFF
TRBJ1-3 | - | TRBD1 | TRBV18 | TGTGCCAGCTCACGCGACAGGGTTTCCTCTGGAAACACCATATATTTT | CASSRDRVSSGNTIYF
TRBJ1-1 | - | - | TRBV7-9 | TGTGCCAGCAGCTCGGCGGGCGGGGGTTTCACTGAAGCTTTCTTT | CASSSAGGGFTEAFF
TRBJ1-1 | - | TRBD1 | TRBV7-8 | TGTGCCAGCAGCTTAACAGGGGAAACTGAAGCTTTCTTT | CASSLTGETEAFF
TRBJ2-3 | - | - | TRBV30 | TGTGCCTGGAGTAAGACAAGTAGCACAGATACGCAGTATTTT | CAWSKTSSTDTQYF
TRBJ1-6 | - | - | TRBV28 | TGTGCCAGCAGTTTATGGAGCGGGGACTATAATTCACCCCTCCACTTT | CASSLWSGDYNSPLHF
TRBJ2-3 | - | TRBD2 | TRBV11-2 | TGTGCCAGCAGCTTAGGTCGAGCGGGAGGGTCTAGAGTCACAGATACGCAGTATTTT | CASSLGRAGGSRVTDTQYF
TRBJ1-2 | - | - | TRBV10-2 | TGCGCCAGCAGTGCCTCGGTCTATGGCTACACCTTC | CASSASVYGYTF